Each of the 7 T cell receptor beta chains below was sequenced from the same sample in a study of blood T cell repertoires in COVID-19. Here immunoSEQ multiplex PCR was the method, and the copy in TCRdb shows in-frame clones only, minus some. The table includes 330,000 or so clones, 88% detected once. Material: PBMCs or T cells enriched from blood (not recorded which). The source is a woman younger than 45 who had been exposed to COVID-19.

The V and J genes are TRBV10-3 and TRBJ1-2, with 8 bases fitting TRBD1. This CDR3 is 14 amino acids long. Germline CDR1 and CDR2: ENHRY and SYGVKD. Trimming took 4 bases from V and 8 from J; bases not matched to a gene: 9. DNA of the CDR3: TGTGCCATCAGTGGCCCGGGACAGGTCAAAGGCTACACCTTC. Amino acid sequence: CAISGPGQVKGYTF.

The V gene is TRBV12-5, the J gene TRBJ1-6; 9 bases agree with TRBD1. The CDR3 length is 20 residues. V lost 1 base, J lost 6 bases, and 16 bases stayed unmatched. Germline V gene sequence: CDR1 LGHNT, CDR2 FRNRAP. CDR3: CASGLASGQGSSLFNSPLHF. CDR3 coding DNA: TGTGCTAGTGGTTTGGCCTCAGGACAGGGGTCCTCCCTTTTTAATTCACCCCTCCACTTT.

Comments on this clone: The same CDR3 also results from other DNA sequences found in this sample. The chain joins TRBV18 to TRBJ2-2; 10 nucleotides align to TRBD1. CDR3 length equals 16 residues. The germline gives CDR1 KGHSH, CDR2 LQKENI. V was pared by 3 bases and J by 2 bases, with 3 bases of the junction left unmatched. This chain's CDR3 is CASSPRTGGNTGELFF. CDR3 DNA sequence: TGTGCCAGCTCACCCCGGACAGGGGGAAACACCGGGGAGCTGTTTTTT. The whole variable domain, remainder taken from reference TRBV18 and TRBJ2-2, is NAGVMQNPRHLVRRRGQEARLRCSPMKGHSHVYWYRQLPEEGLKFMVYLQKENIIDESGMPKERFSAEFPKEGPSILRIQQVVRGDSAAYFCASSPRTGGNTGELFFGEGSRLTVL.

This chain connects TRBV11-2 to TRBJ1-1; D is ambiguous. This CDR3 comprises 15 residues. The V gene lost 0 bases and the J gene lost 1 base, with 9 bases spanning the gap. The germline V gene has CDR1 SGHAT and CDR2 FQNNGV. CDR3 DNA sequence: TGTGCCAGCAGCTTAGATTTCGCGGGGAACACTGAAGCTTTCTTT. It is translated as CASSLDFAGNTEAFF.

The chain uses TRBV27 and TRBJ2-1; 11 bases are shared with TRBD2. CDR1 is MNHEY, CDR2 SMNVEV, per germline (reference sequence). The V gene end was trimmed by 2 bases and the J gene end by 0 bases; junction bases not matched to a gene: 3. This CDR3 has 17 amino acids. Here the CDR3 reads CASSLKGLADSYNEQFF. The CDR3 DNA reads TGTGCCAGCAGTTTAAAGGGACTAGCGGACTCCTACAATGAGCAGTTCTTC.

This chain connects TRBV6-5 to TRBJ1-1; D perhaps matches TRBD1 (6 bases). The CDR3 consists of 15 residues. The germline V and J ends were trimmed by 5 bases and 6 bases, with 19 bases remaining between them. Germline V gene lookup returns CDR1 MNHEY and CDR2 SVGAGI. CDR3 protein: CASSPPGGATPEAFF. The CDR3 DNA follows: TGTGCCAGCAGTCCCCCGGGGGGCGCGACCCCTGAAGCTTTCTTT.

Comments on this clone: The sample contains more than one DNA sequence encoding this CDR3. The chain employs TRBV19 and TRBJ1-1, with 7 bases identical to TRBD1. The CDR3 spans 13 residues. V was clipped by 8 bases and J by 2 bases; unmatched bases: 5. Per germline, CDR1 LNHDA and CDR2 SQIVND (reference sequence). CDR3 in DNA: TGTGCCAGTTCAGGACAGGTCAACACTGAAGCTTTCTTT. Protein product: CASSGQVNTEAFF.